The 28 T cell receptor beta chains below come from one sample, sequenced in a study of blood T cell repertoires in COVID-19. The method was immunoSEQ multiplex PCR; TCRdb's version includes in-frame clones alone and lacks a portion of them. This sample yields 210,000 or so clones, of which approximately 88% are seen a single time; approximately 3.7% belongs to the top ten. What was sequenced was PBMCs or T cells enriched from blood (not recorded which). Source of these receptors: a woman aged 25 to 39 who had been exposed to COVID-19.

This rearrangement joins TRBV19 to TRBJ2-7; 8 nucleotides line up with TRBD1. Germline-derived CDR1 and CDR2 are LNHDA and SQIVND (reference sequence). This CDR3 has 15 amino acids. V trimming: 5 bases; J trimming: 3 bases; junction bases outside the gene matches: 9. This CDR3 reads CASSPRQGTVYEQYF. As DNA, the CDR3 is TGTGCCAGTAGTCCCCGACAGGGGACGGTCTACGAGCAGTACTTC.

The chain couples TRBV2 to TRBJ1-2; TRBD1 aligns across 10 bases. The CDR3 runs 15 residues. Germline CDR1 SNHLY, CDR2 FYNNEI. The CDR3 loop reads CATATGGEISGGYTF. The CDR3 DNA is TGTGCAACGGCGACAGGGGGCGAAATCTCTGGGGGCTACACCTTC.

This chain connects TRBV7-9 to TRBJ2-2; 10 nucleotides align to TRBD2. The CDR3 covers 18 residues. With 2 bases clipped from V and 7 bases from J, the junction kept 13 bases outside the gene matches. Germline V gene lookup returns CDR1 SEHNR and CDR2 FQNEAQ (reference sequence). The chain's CDR3 is CASSLNPLNSGRNGELFF. The CDR3 bases are TGTGCCAGCAGCTTAAACCCCCTCAATAGCGGGAGGAACGGGGAGCTGTTTTTT. The full variable domain, its missing parts supplied by reference TRBV7-9 and TRBJ2-2, is DTGVSQNPRHKITKRGQNVTFRCDPISEHNRLYWYRQTLGQGPEFLTYFQNEAQLEKSRLLSDRFSAERPKGSFSTLEIQRTEQGDSAMYLCASSLNPLNSGRNGELFFGEGSRLTVL.

The V gene is TRBV5-1, the J gene TRBJ2-1; 10 bases are shared with TRBD2. This CDR3 region has 18 residues. V was pared by 0 bases and J by 1 base, with 7 bases of the junction left unmatched. Looked up from germline, CDR1 is SGHRS and CDR2 is YFSETQ. This CDR3 reads CASSLGLAGARSYNEQFF. In DNA, the CDR3 is TGCGCCAGCAGCTTGGGGCTAGCGGGGGCCCGGTCCTACAATGAGCAGTTCTTC.

The chain carries TRBV6-5 and TRBJ2-7; possible D gene TRBD2, 6 bases. Germline V lookup: CDR1 MNHEY, CDR2 SVGAGI. Trimming removed 5 bases from V and 6 bases from J, with 17 bases in between. This CDR3 is 14 amino acids long. The CDR3 DNA follows: TGTGCCAGCAGTCCCCGGGATGGGAGGTCCGAGCAGTACTTC. This sequence encodes CASSPRDGRSEQYF.

This clone was recorded a few times. V gene TRBV29-1 combines with J gene TRBJ2-2; 8 nucleotides align to TRBD2. The CDR3 has 15 amino acids. V trimming: 5 bases; J trimming: 4 bases; junction bases outside the gene matches: 9. Looked up from germline, CDR1 is SQVTM and CDR2 is ANQGSEA. The DNA of the CDR3 is TGCAGCGTTCCTCTCCGGGGGGGACGCACCGGGGAGCTGTTTTTT. This sequence encodes CSVPLRGGRTGELFF.

The chain couples TRBV7-2 to TRBJ1-5; weak D call: TRBD1 (6 bases). V was trimmed by 2 bases and J by 7 bases, leaving 12 bases between them. CDR1 is SGHTA and CDR2 is FQGNSA in the germline V gene. The CDR3 is 14 residues long. Written as DNA, the CDR3 is TGTGCCAGCAGCTTAAAAGTGGGACACCAGCCCCAGCATTTT. It codes for CASSLKVGHQPQHF.

The V call is TRBV19, the J call TRBJ1-5; TRBD1 aligns across 7 bases. Losses at the gene ends were 2 bases for V and 2 bases for J; bases not matched to a gene: 12. The CDR3 length is 18 residues. Germline V lookup: CDR1 LNHDA, CDR2 SQIVND (reference sequence). The DNA for the CDR3 is TGTGCCAGTAGTATACCCCCCAGGGGGGCTTGGGGCAATCAGCCCCAGCATTTT. Its protein is CASSIPPRGAWGNQPQHF.

The chain is built from TRBV27 and TRBJ2-1; TRBD2 agrees at 14 bases. Germline V gene data show CDR1 as MNHEY and CDR2 as SMNVEV (reference sequence). Trimming took 5 bases from V and 0 from J; bases not matched to a gene: 9. The CDR3 loop spans 19 amino acids. The CDR3, as DNA: TGTGCCAGCAGTAGAGATGGACTAGCGGGAGGACGCTCCTACAATGAGCAGTTCTTC. It is translated as CASSRDGLAGGRSYNEQFF.

The V gene is TRBV2, the J gene TRBJ1-4, with a weak D call TRBD1 (5 bases). V lost 4 bases, J lost 6 bases, and 9 bases lay in between. Germline V gene sequence: CDR1 SNHLY, CDR2 FYNNEI. The CDR3 has 13 residues. The CDR3 sequence is CASSGGGYEKLFF. CDR3 coding DNA: TGTGCCAGCAGTGGGGGGGGTTATGAAAAACTGTTTTTT.

This rearrangement joins TRBV7-8 to TRBJ1-1; perhaps TRBD1 as D (6 bases). Trimming took 3 bases from V and 6 from J, leaving 11 bases between them. Germline V gives CDR1 SGHVS, CDR2 FQNEAQ. The CDR3 has 13 amino acids. Written as DNA, the CDR3 is TGTGCCAGCAGCTTGCGGCACAGGGCTGAAGCTTTCTTT. This encodes CASSLRHRAEAFF. The full variable domain, completed using reference TRBV7-8 and TRBJ1-1, is GAGVSQSPRYKVAKRGQDVALRCDPISGHVSLFWYQQALGQGPEFLTYFQNEAQLDKSGLPSDRFFAERPEGSVSTLKIQRTQQEDSAVYLCASSLRHRAEAFFGQGTRLTVV.

The rearrangement links TRBV7-8 to TRBJ1-1; TRBD1 might be the D (5 bases). Per the germline V gene, CDR1 is SGHVS and CDR2 is FQNEAQ. Between the trimmed V and J ends, which lost 1 base and 6 bases, there was a span of 9 bases. The CDR3 spans 13 residues. The CDR3 region has the DNA TGTGCCAGCAGCTTAGTTCAGGGATCTGAAGCTTTCTTT. Residues: CASSLVQGSEAFF.

The chain carries TRBV5-1 and TRBJ2-2; 15 bases match TRBD2. Germline-derived CDR1 and CDR2 are SGHRS and YFSETQ. This CDR3 spans 17 amino acids. V was clipped by 3 bases and J by 6 bases; unmatched bases: 6. CDR3 sequence (DNA): TGCGCCAGCAGCTCGGGACTAGCGGGGGGATATCCCGGGGAGCTGTTTTTT. Its protein is CASSSGLAGGYPGELFF.

The genes are TRBV9 and TRBJ2-3; possible D gene TRBD2, 5 bases. The CDR3 is 15 residues long. The V end was cut by 3 bases, the J end by 0 bases, with 11 bases between. CDR1 and CDR2 (germline): SGDLS, YYNGEE. The CDR3 region is CASSGLAFSTDTQYF. The DNA of the CDR3 is TGTGCCAGCAGCGGGTTAGCGTTTAGCACAGATACGCAGTATTTT.

The rearrangement joins TRBV29-1 to TRBJ2-7, with 8 bases aligning to TRBD1. The CDR3 runs 14 residues. Trimming took 6 bases from V and 4 from J; bases not matched to a gene: 11. Germline lookup yields CDR1 SQVTM and CDR2 ANQGSEA. CDR3 coding DNA: TGCAGCGTGGGGACAGGTGGAGGGTTGTACGAGCAGTACTTC. This codes for CSVGTGGGLYEQYF.

The rearrangement uses TRBV18 and TRBJ1-4; maybe TRBD1 (6 bases). This CDR3 region has 16 residues. The V end was cut by 0 bases, the J end by 8 bases, with 16 bases between. CDR1 KGHSH and CDR2 LQKENI come from the germline V gene. The CDR3 region is CASSPPLRGNVEKLFF. DNA for the CDR3: TGTGCCAGCTCACCACCGTTAAGGGGGAACGTCGAAAAACTGTTTTTT.

This chain links TRBV2 with TRBJ2-2; D is possibly TRBD1 (6 bases). Germline V CDR1 and CDR2: SNHLY, FYNNEI. The CDR3 totals 15 residues. V lost 3 bases and J lost 4, with 12 bases in between. In DNA form, the CDR3 reads TGTGCCAGCAGTGATAGGGGGAGAATCACCGGGGAGCTGTTTTTT. Its protein product is CASSDRGRITGELFF.

This rearrangement joins TRBV30 to TRBJ2-1, with 10 bases matching TRBD2. The CDR3 extends over 20 amino acids. Germline V CDR1 and CDR2: GTSNPN, SVGIG (reference sequence). Trimming cost V 1 base and J 0 bases; bases outside gene matches: 15. This CDR3 reads CAWSGLRLAGLRSSYNEQFF. DNA of the CDR3: TGTGCCTGGAGTGGCCTCCGACTAGCGGGCCTTAGGAGCTCCTACAATGAGCAGTTCTTC.

The J gene is TRBJ1-1, the V gene TRBV4-1, with no clear D. V was cut by 4 bases and J by 5 bases, with 17 bases left in between. The CDR3 covers 15 residues. Germline loops: CDR1 MGHRA, CDR2 YSYEKL. CDR3 sequence: CASSLTPNRGTEAFF. The DNA of the CDR3 is TGCGCCAGCAGCCTTACTCCCAACAGAGGGACTGAAGCTTTCTTT.

The rearrangement joins TRBV5-1 to TRBJ2-1; the D is unclear. Trimming cost V 1 base and J 9 bases, with 14 bases left between them. Germline V gene sequence: CDR1 SGHRS, CDR2 YFSETQ. The CDR3 covers 14 residues. CDR3 in DNA: TGCGCCAGCAGCTTGTCATTGGCGGCCACTGAGCAGTTCTTC. The encoded protein is CASSLSLAATEQFF.

J is TRBJ2-1 and V is TRBV20-1; possibly TRBD2 for D (5 bases). V was shortened by 4 bases and J by 9 bases, with 10 bases between the two germline ends. The CDR3 is 11 amino acids. The germline CDR1 and CDR2 sequences are DFQATT and SNEGSKA (reference sequence). DNA for the CDR3: TGCAGTGCTATCCTAGCTGGTGAGCAGTTCTTC. Translated: CSAILAGEQFF.

This chain connects TRBV4-2 to TRBJ2-5, with 8 positions matching TRBD2. The V and J ends lost 1 base and 5 bases, in that order; junction bases with no gene match: 9. Germline V CDR1 and CDR2: LGHNA, YNFKEQ. There are 16 residues in the CDR3. The CDR3 DNA reads as TGTGCCAGCAGCCAAGGGGTCGGAGCGGGAGTTGAGACCCAGTACTTC. Its protein is CASSQGVGAGVETQYF.

The chain carries TRBV30 and TRBJ1-2; TRBD1 matches 11 bases. V was clipped by 5 bases and J by 6 bases; unmatched bases: 2. This CDR3 comprises 12 residues. The V gene's germline CDR1 is GTSNPN and CDR2 SVGIG (reference sequence). The CDR3 DNA is TGTGCCTGGGGACAGGGGGCTGATGGCTACACCTTC. It translates to CAWGQGADGYTF.

This clone was detected only once. The chain joins TRBV2 to TRBJ2-5; 10 bases are a match to TRBD1. Germline V lookup: CDR1 SNHLY, CDR2 FYNNEI. With V trimmed by 6 bases and J by 5 bases, 9 bases remained unmatched. CDR3 length: 15 amino acids. The DNA for the CDR3 is TGTGCCAGCAGATCCGACAGGGGGCGGAAGGAGACCCAGTACTTC. Its protein product is CASRSDRGRKETQYF.

The rearrangement links TRBV2 to TRBJ2-4; the D is unclear. The ends were cut back, 4 bases at V and 2 bases at J, with 12 bases in the middle. Germline loops: CDR1 SNHLY, CDR2 FYNNEI. The CDR3 spans 15 residues. In DNA form, the CDR3 reads TGTGCCAGCAGTGGGCAGGTACTTTCCAAAAACATTCAGTACTTC. It codes for CASSGQVLSKNIQYF.

The V and J genes are TRBV2 and TRBJ2-7; weak D call: TRBD2 (6 bases). This CDR3 is built from 15 residues. The V and J ends lost 10 bases and 3 bases respectively, with 22 bases between them. Germline V gene lookup returns CDR1 SNHLY and CDR2 FYNNEI. CDR3 amino acids: CATLTGGPTYYEQYF. CDR3 nucleotides: TGTGCCACTCTAACCGGGGGTCCTACTTACTACGAGCAGTACTTC.

V gene TRBV9 combines with J gene TRBJ1-4, with TRBD1 matching 7 bases. V lost 4 bases, J lost 7 bases, and 10 bases stayed unmatched. Germline loops: CDR1 SGDLS, CDR2 YYNGEE. The CDR3 consists of 15 residues. Here the CDR3 DNA reads TGTGCCAGCAGCACCCGACAGGGAGGAGGTGAAAAACTGTTTTTT. Its translation: CASSTRQGGGEKLFF.

The chain couples TRBV10-2 to TRBJ1-4; D gene uncertain. This CDR3 contains 13 residues. Between the trimmed V and J ends, which lost 5 bases and 12 bases, there was a span of 16 bases. Germline V gene sequence: CDR1 WSHSY, CDR2 SAAADI. The DNA of the CDR3 is TGCGCCAGCAGTACCCACAGAGTCGGGGAACTGTTTTTT. This codes for CASSTHRVGELFF.